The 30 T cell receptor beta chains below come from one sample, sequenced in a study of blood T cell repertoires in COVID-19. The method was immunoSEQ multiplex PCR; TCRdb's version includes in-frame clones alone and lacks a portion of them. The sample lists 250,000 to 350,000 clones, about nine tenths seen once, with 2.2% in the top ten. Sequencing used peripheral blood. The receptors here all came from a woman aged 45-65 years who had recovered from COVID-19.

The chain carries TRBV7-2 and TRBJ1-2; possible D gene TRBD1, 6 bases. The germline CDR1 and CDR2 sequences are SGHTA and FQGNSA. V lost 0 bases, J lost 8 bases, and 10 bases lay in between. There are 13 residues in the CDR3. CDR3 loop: CASSLAGAVGYTF. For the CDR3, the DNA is TGTGCCAGCAGCTTAGCGGGGGCGGTGGGCTACACCTTC.

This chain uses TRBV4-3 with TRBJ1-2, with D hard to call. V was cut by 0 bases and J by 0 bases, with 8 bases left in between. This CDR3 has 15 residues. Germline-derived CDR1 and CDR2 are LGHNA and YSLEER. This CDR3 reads CASSQEQPANYGYTF. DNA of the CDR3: TGCGCCAGCAGCCAAGAACAGCCCGCTAACTATGGCTACACCTTC.

The CDR3 loop is CASSQDKHQDTDTQYF. The CDR3 DNA is TGTGCCAGCAGCCAAGATAAACACCAGGACACAGATACGCAGTATTTT. The chain has TRBV4-2 and TRBJ2-3; the D is unclear. V lost 0 bases, J lost 2 bases, and 12 bases lay in between. Germline CDR1 and CDR2: LGHNA and YNFKEQ. The CDR3 consists of 16 residues.

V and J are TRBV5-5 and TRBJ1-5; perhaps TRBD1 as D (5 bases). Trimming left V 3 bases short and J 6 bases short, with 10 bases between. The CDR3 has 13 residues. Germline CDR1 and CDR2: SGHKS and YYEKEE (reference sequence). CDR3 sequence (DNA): TGTGCCAGCAGCTCCAGGGTCACTCAGCCCCAGCATTTT. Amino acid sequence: CASSSRVTQPQHF. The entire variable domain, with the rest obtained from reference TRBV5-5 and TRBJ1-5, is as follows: DAGVTQSPTHLIKTRGQQVTLRCSPISGHKSVSWYQQVLGQGPQFIFQYYEKEERGRGNFPDRFSARQFPNYSSELNVNALLLGDSALYLCASSSRVTQPQHFGDGTRLSIL.

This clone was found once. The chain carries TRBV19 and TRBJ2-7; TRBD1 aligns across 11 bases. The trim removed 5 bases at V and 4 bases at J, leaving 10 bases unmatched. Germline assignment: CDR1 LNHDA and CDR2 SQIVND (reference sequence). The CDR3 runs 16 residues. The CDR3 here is CASSRRTGGDLYEQYF. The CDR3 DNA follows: TGTGCCAGTAGTCGACGGACAGGGGGCGATTTATACGAGCAGTACTTC.

The CDR3 DNA sequence: TGTGCCAGCAGCCCCCGGGGGTTGCAGCCCCAGCATTTT. Encoded protein: CASSPRGLQPQHF. V and J are TRBV7-2 and TRBJ1-5; D might be TRBD1 (5 bases). V shed 5 bases and J shed 7 bases, with 12 bases lying between them. CDR1 SGHTA and CDR2 FQGNSA come from the germline V gene. This CDR3 has 13 amino acids.

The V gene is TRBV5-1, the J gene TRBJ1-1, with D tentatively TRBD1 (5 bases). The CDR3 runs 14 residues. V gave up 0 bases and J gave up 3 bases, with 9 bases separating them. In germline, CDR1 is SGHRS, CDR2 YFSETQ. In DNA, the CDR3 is TGCGCCAGCAGCTTGGCTCCGGGGGACACTGAAGCTTTCTTT. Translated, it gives CASSLAPGDTEAFF.

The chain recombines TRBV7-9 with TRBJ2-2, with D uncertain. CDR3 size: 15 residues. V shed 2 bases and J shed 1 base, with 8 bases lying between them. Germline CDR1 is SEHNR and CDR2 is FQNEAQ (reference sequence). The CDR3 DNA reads TGTGCCAGCAGCTTAAGTCACAAGAACACCGGGGAGCTGTTTTTT. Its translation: CASSLSHKNTGELFF.

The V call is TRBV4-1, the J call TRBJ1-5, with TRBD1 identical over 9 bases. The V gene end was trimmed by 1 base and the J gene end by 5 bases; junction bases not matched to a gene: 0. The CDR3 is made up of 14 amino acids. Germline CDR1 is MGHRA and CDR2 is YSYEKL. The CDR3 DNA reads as TGCGCCAGCAGCCAAGGGACAGGGGATCAGCCCCAGCATTTT. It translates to CASSQGTGDQPQHF.

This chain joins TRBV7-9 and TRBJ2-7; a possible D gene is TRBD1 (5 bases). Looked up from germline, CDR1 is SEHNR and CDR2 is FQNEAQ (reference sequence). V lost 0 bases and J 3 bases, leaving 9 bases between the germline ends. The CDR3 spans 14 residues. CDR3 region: CASSLAEGDYEQYF. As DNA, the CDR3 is TGTGCCAGCAGCTTAGCGGAAGGGGACTACGAGCAGTACTTC.

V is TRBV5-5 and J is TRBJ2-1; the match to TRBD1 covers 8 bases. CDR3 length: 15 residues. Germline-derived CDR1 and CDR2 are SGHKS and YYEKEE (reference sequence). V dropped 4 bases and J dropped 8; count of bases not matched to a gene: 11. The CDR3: CASSLDRVGLDEQFF. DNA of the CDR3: TGTGCCAGCAGCCTGGACAGGGTTGGTCTGGATGAGCAGTTCTTC. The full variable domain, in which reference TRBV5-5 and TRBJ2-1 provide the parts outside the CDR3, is DAGVTQSPTHLIKTRGQQVTLRCSPISGHKSVSWYQQVLGQGPQFIFQYYEKEERGRGNFPDRFSARQFPNYSSELNVNALLLGDSALYLCASSLDRVGLDEQFFGPGTRLTVL.

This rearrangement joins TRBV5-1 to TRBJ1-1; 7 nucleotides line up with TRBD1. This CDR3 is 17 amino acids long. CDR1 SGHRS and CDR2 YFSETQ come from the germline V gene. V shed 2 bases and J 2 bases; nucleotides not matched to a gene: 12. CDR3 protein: CASSFGFRGTANTEAFF. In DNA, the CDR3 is TGCGCCAGCAGCTTTGGGTTCAGGGGGACTGCAAACACTGAAGCTTTCTTT.

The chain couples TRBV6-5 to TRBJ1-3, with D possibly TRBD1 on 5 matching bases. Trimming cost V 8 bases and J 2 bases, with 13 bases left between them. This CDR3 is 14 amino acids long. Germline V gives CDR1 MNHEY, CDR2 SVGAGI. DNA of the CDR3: TGTGCCAGCTCTCGGGGGGTCGCTGGAAACACCATATATTTT. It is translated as CASSRGVAGNTIYF.

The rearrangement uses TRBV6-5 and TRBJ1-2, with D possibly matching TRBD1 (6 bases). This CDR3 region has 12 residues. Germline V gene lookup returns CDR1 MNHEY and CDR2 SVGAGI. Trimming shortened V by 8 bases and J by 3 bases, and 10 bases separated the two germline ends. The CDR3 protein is CASRGGHYGYTF. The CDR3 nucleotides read TGTGCCAGCCGGGGGGGGCACTATGGCTACACCTTC.

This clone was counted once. The CDR3 protein is CASSVGGSGYEQYF. The DNA of the CDR3 is TGTGCCAGCAGCGTAGGAGGTTCTGGCTACGAGCAGTACTTC. V gene TRBV9 combines with J gene TRBJ2-7; D gene ambiguous. The germline V gene has CDR1 SGDLS and CDR2 YYNGEE. Trimming pared 0 bases from V and 3 bases from J, leaving 10 bases between. This CDR3 has 14 residues.

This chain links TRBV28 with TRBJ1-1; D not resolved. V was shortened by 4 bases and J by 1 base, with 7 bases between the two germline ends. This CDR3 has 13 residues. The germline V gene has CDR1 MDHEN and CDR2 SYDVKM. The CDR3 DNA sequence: TGTGCCAGCAGTTCTCCCCGGAACACTGAAGCTTTCTTT. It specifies CASSSPRNTEAFF.

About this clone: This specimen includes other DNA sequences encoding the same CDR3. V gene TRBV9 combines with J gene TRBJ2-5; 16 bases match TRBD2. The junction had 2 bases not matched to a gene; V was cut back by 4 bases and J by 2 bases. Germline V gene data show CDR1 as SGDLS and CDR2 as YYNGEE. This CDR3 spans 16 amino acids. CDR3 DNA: TGTGCCAGCAGCTTGGGACTAGCGGGGGGGCAAGAGACCCAGTACTTC. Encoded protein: CASSLGLAGGQETQYF.

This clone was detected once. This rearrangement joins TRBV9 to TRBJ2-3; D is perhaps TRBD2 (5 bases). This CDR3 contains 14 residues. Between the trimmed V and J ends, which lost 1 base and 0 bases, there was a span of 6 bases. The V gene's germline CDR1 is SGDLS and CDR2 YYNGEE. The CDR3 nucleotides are TGTGCCAGCAGCGTACGGGGTAGCACAGATACGCAGTATTTT. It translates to CASSVRGSTDTQYF.

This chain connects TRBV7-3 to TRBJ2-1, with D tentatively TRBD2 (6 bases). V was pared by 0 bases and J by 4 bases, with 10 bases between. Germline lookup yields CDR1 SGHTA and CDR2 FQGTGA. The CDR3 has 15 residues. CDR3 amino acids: CASSLTGGLYNEQFF. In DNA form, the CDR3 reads TGTGCCAGCAGCTTAACCGGGGGACTTTACAATGAGCAGTTCTTC.

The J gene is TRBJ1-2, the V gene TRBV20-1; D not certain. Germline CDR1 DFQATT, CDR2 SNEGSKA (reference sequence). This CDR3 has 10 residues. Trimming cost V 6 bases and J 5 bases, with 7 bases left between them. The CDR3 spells CSAPTYGYTF. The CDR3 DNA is TGCAGTGCCCCAACATATGGCTACACCTTC.

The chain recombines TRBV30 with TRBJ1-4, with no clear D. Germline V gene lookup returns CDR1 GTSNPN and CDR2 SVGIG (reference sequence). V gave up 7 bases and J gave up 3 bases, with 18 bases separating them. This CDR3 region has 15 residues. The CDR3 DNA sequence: TGTGCCTCCCCGGGTCCCACCGGTTCTAATGAAAAACTGTTTTTT. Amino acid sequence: CASPGPTGSNEKLFF.

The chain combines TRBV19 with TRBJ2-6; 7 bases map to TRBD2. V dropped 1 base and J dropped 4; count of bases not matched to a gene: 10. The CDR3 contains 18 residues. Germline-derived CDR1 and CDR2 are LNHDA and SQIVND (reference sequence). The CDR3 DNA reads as TGTGCCAGTAGTATAGGGGGGACTACGTCCCCCGGGGCCAACGTCCTGACTTTC. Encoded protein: CASSIGGTTSPGANVLTF.

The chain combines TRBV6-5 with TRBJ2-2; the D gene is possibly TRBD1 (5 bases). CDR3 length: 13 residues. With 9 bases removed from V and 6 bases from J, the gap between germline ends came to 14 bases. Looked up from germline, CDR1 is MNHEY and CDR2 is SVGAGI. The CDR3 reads CASRIRGSGELFF. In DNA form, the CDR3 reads TGTGCCAGTCGTATAAGGGGTTCCGGGGAGCTGTTTTTT.

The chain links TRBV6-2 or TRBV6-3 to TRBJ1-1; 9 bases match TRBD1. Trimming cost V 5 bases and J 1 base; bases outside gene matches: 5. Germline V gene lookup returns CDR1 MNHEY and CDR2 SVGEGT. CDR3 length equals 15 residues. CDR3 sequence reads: CASSIQGARNTEAFF. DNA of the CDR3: TGTGCCAGCAGTATACAGGGGGCCAGGAACACTGAAGCTTTCTTT.

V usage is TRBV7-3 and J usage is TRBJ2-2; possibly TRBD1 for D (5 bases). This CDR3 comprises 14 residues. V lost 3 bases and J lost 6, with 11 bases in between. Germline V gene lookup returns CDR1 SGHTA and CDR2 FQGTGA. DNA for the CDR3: TGTGCCAGCAGCTTCGGCAGGGTAGCCGGGGAGCTGTTTTTT. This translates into CASSFGRVAGELFF.

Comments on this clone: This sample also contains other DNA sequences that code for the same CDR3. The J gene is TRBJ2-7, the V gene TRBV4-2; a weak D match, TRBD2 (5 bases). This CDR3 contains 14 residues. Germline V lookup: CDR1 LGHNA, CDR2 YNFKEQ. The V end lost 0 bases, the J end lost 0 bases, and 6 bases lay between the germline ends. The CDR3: CASSQDRGSYEQYF. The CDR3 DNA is TGTGCCAGCAGCCAAGATCGGGGCTCCTACGAGCAGTACTTC.

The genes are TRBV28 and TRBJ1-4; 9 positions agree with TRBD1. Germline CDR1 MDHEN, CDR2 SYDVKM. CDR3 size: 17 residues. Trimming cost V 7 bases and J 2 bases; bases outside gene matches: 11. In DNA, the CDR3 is TGTGCCAGCACCGGTTCGGGACAGGGAGGGACTAATGAAAAACTGTTTTTT. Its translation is CASTGSGQGGTNEKLFF.

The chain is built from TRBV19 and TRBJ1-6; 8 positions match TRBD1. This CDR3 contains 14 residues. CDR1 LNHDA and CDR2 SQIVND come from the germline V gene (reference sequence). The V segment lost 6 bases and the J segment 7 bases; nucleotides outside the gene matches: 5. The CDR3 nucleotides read TGTGCCAGTAGGCCGGGACAGGAAAATTCACCCCTCCACTTT. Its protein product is CASRPGQENSPLHF. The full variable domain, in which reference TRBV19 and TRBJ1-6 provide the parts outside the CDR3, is DGGITQSPKYLFRKEGQNVTLSCEQNLNHDAMYWYRQDPGQGLRLIYYSQIVNDFQKGDIAEGYSVSREKKESFPLTVTSAQKNPTAFYLCASRPGQENSPLHFGNGTRLTVT.

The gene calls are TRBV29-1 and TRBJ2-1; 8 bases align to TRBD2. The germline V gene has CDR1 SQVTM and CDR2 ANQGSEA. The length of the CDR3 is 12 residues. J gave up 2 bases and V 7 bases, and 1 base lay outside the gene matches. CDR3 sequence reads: CSAGLAYNEQFF. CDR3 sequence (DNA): TGCAGCGCGGGACTAGCCTACAATGAGCAGTTCTTC.

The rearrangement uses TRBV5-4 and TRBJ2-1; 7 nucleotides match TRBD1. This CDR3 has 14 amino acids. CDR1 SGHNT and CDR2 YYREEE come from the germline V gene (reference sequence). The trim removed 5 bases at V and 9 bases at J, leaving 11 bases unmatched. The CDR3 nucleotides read TGTGCCAGCAGTTCGTACAGGGGTGTCCCTGAGCAGTTCTTC. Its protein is CASSSYRGVPEQFF.